Listed here are 32 T cell receptor beta chains from one sample, sequenced in a study of T-cell reconstitution after alpha-beta-depleted transplantation in children. Unique molecular identifiers were incorporated into the prepared TCRbeta library. TCRdb used MiXCR to reprocess the PCR reads, holding one entry per CDR3 protein. The table includes about 500,000 distinct CDR3 sequences, about 33% detected once. The sequences come from PBMCs from the stem cell graft donor, collected from the stem cell graft. Source of these receptors: a human donor who donated a stem cell graft to a child with aplastic anemia.

This clonotype appeared a few times. The chain is built from TRBV19 and TRBJ1-2; D gene ambiguous. This CDR3 region has 16 residues. Trimming took off 1 base at V and 3 bases at J, with 15 bases between the two ends. Germline V CDR1 and CDR2: LNHDA, SQIVND (reference sequence). CDR3 nucleotides: TGTGCCAGTAGTATAGGCTCCTCCCGGCGGTACTATGGCTACACCTTC. Protein product: CASSIGSSRRYYGYTF.

This chain links TRBV7-9 with TRBJ2-7; D might be TRBD1 (6 bases). CDR1 and CDR2 (germline): SEHNR, FQNEAQ (reference sequence). V dropped 4 bases and J dropped 0 bases, with 10 bases sitting between them. This CDR3 is built from 14 residues. CDR3 region: CASSSPDSSYEQYV. DNA of the CDR3: TGTGCCAGCAGCTCGCCGGACAGCTCCTACGAGCAGTACGTC.

This clonotype was found a few times. The rearrangement links TRBV12-3 or TRBV12-4 to TRBJ2-7; TRBD1 agrees at 9 bases. Trimming at V came to 3 bases and at J to 4 bases, leaving 7 bases not matched to a gene. CDR3 length: 15 residues. CDR3 residues: CASSFTTGGTYEQYF. CDR3 DNA sequence: TGTGCCAGCAGTTTCACGACAGGGGGGACTTACGAGCAGTACTTC.

This clonotype has only a few counts. The chain links TRBV10-3 to TRBJ2-7; 8 bases map to TRBD1. This CDR3 comprises 15 residues. V lost 0 bases, J lost 6 bases, and 7 bases stayed unmatched. Per germline, CDR1 ENHRY and CDR2 SYGVKD. CDR3 DNA: TGTGCCATCAGTGAGTCTGAGACAGGGGTTCTCGAGCAGTACTTC. Amino acid sequence: CAISESETGVLEQYF.

This CDR3 is CSVDPLGRGTEAFF. In DNA form, the CDR3 reads TGCAGTGTTGACCCCCTGGGCCGTGGCACTGAAGCTTTCTTT. The chain uses TRBV20-1 and TRBJ1-1; D call uncertain. Per the germline V gene, CDR1 is DFQATT and CDR2 is SNEGSKA (reference sequence). The CDR3 has 14 amino acids. Trimming pared 7 bases from V and 4 bases from J, leaving 19 bases between.

The chain links TRBV6-2 or TRBV6-3 to TRBJ2-5; D not resolved. There are 12 residues in the CDR3. CDR1 is MNHEY, CDR2 SVGEGT, per germline. With 0 bases removed from V and 5 bases from J, the gap between germline ends came to 4 bases. CDR3 region: CASSYSWETQYF. In DNA form, the CDR3 reads TGTGCCAGCAGTTACTCCTGGGAGACCCAGTACTTC.

This clonotype was seen a few times. This chain links TRBV6-1 with TRBJ2-1; perhaps TRBD1 as D (5 bases). Germline CDR1 reads MNHNS; CDR2 reads SASEGT. With 4 bases removed from V and 0 bases from J, the gap between germline ends came to 13 bases. This CDR3 is 16 amino acids long. CDR3: CASSGFWGSSYNEQFF. CDR3 sequence (DNA): TGTGCCAGCAGTGGTTTCTGGGGCAGCTCCTACAATGAGCAGTTCTTC.

The rearrangement links TRBV12-3 or TRBV12-4 to TRBJ2-3; D gene ambiguous. The CDR3 covers 12 residues. V lost 6 bases, J lost 2 bases, and 6 bases lay in between. CDR3 sequence: CASRLHTDTQYF. In DNA form, the CDR3 reads TGTGCCAGCAGGCTCCACACAGATACGCAGTATTTT.

The chain joins TRBV6-5 to TRBJ2-3; TRBD1 or TRBD2 may be the D gene (5 bases each). This CDR3 is 19 amino acids long. Trimming shortened V by 0 bases and J by 2 bases, and 21 bases separated the two germline ends. The germline CDR1 and CDR2 sequences are MNHEY and SVGAGI. CDR3 region: CASSYSISGAVNDTDTQYF. In DNA, the CDR3 is TGTGCCAGCAGTTACTCGATATCCGGGGCAGTCAATGACACAGATACGCAGTATTTT.

The CDR3 loop is CASSLNLQGAGRTDTQYF. The CDR3 DNA is TGCGCCAGCAGCTTGAATCTACAGGGGGCAGGAAGGACAGATACGCAGTATTTT. The chain employs TRBV5-1 and TRBJ2-3, with 9 bases aligning to TRBD1. J lost 3 bases, V lost 1 base, and 12 bases had no gene match. Germline V CDR1 and CDR2: SGHRS, YFSETQ. This CDR3 is built from 18 residues.

This clonotype was counted once. The rearrangement joins TRBV10-3 to TRBJ2-7, with a tentative D call TRBD2 (6 bases). The CDR3 extends over 16 amino acids. Trimming took off 3 bases at V and 4 bases at J, with 19 bases between the two ends. Germline lookup yields CDR1 ENHRY and CDR2 SYGVKD. For the CDR3, the DNA is TGTGCCATCAGTGAAGGTAGCGGTATCTTCCAATACGAGCAGTACTTC. Translating gives CAISEGSGIFQYEQYF.

The table lists this clonotype with a few counts. V gene TRBV7-2 combines with J gene TRBJ2-5; D not resolved. The CDR3 sequence is 13 residues long. Germline V gene sequence: CDR1 SGHTA, CDR2 FQGNSA. Trimming removed 1 base from V and 5 bases from J, with 8 bases in between. The CDR3 here is CASSLEGVETQYF. The CDR3 nucleotides read TGTGCCAGCAGCTTAGAAGGTGTTGAGACCCAGTACTTC. Complete variable domain (other parts from reference TRBV7-2 and TRBJ2-5): GAGVSQSPSNKVTEKGKDVELRCDPISGHTALYWYRQSLGQGLEFLIYFQGNSAPDKSGLPSDRFSAERTGGSVSTLTIQRTQQEDSAVYLCASSLEGVETQYFGPGTRLLVL.

This chain joins TRBV18 and TRBJ2-1; 10 nucleotides agree with TRBD2. V was pared by 6 bases and J by 8 bases, with 10 bases of the junction left unmatched. The CDR3 runs 15 residues. Germline-derived CDR1 and CDR2 are KGHSH and LQKENI. The CDR3 DNA reads as TGTGCCAGCTCCACGAGGGGAGCGGGAGGGCATGAGCAGTTCTTC. The encoded protein is CASSTRGAGGHEQFF.

The genes are TRBV6-5 and TRBJ2-1; a weak D match, TRBD1 (6 bases). The CDR3 extends over 16 amino acids. The germline V and J ends were trimmed by 0 bases and 4 bases, with 13 bases remaining between them. The V gene's germline CDR1 is MNHEY and CDR2 SVGAGI. The CDR3 reads CASSYSRDIGYNEQFF. The CDR3 DNA reads TGTGCCAGCAGTTACTCACGGGACATAGGATACAATGAGCAGTTCTTC.

The rearrangement joins TRBV13 to TRBJ1-5; 7 bases fit TRBD1. From germline, CDR1 is PRHDT and CDR2 FYEKMQ (reference sequence). CDR3 length: 15 amino acids. Losses at the gene ends were 4 bases for V and 4 bases for J; bases not matched to a gene: 7. In DNA, the CDR3 is TGTGCCAGCAGCTCGACAGGGACGAGTAATCAGCCCCAGCATTTT. It yields the protein CASSSTGTSNQPQHF.

The chain carries TRBV9 and TRBJ2-6; TRBD1 agrees at 8 bases. CDR1 is SGDLS, CDR2 YYNGEE, per germline. The V segment lost 0 bases and the J segment 0 bases; nucleotides outside the gene matches: 8. CDR3 length equals 19 residues. As DNA, the CDR3 is TGTGCCAGCAGCGTAGGCACACAGGGACAGGTCTCTGGGGCCAACGTCCTGACTTTC. It translates to CASSVGTQGQVSGANVLTF.

The chain uses TRBV6-1 and TRBJ2-7; D might be TRBD2 (6 bases). CDR3 length: 14 residues. V was shortened by 6 bases and J by 2 bases, with 14 bases between the two germline ends. Germline V gene sequence: CDR1 MNHNS, CDR2 SASEGT. In DNA form, the CDR3 reads TGTGCCAGCAGGCGGGACGGAGGAACCTACGAGCAGTACTTC. Protein sequence: CASRRDGGTYEQYF.

This clonotype was seen only once. The V call is TRBV5-1, the J call TRBJ2-1; 9 bases are a match to TRBD1. J gave up 10 bases and V 4 bases, and 9 bases lay outside the gene matches. Germline CDR1 and CDR2: SGHRS and YFSETQ. This CDR3 contains 14 residues. DNA for the CDR3: TGCGCCAGCAGCGCAATAGACAGGGGGGTAGAGCAGTTCTTC. It specifies CASSAIDRGVEQFF.

J is TRBJ1-1 and V is TRBV12-3 or TRBV12-4; D gene unclear. This CDR3 is 14 amino acids long. V was clipped by 2 bases and J by 0 bases, with 7 bases between them. The CDR3 sequence: CASSLSWLNTEAFF. CDR3 DNA sequence: TGTGCCAGCAGTTTATCGTGGCTGAACACTGAAGCTTTCTTT.

V gene TRBV6-1 combines with J gene TRBJ1-6; TRBD1 is a possible D gene (6 bases). The CDR3 has 14 residues. Germline loops: CDR1 MNHNS, CDR2 SASEGT. Between the trimmed V and J ends, which lost 6 bases and 10 bases, there was a span of 16 bases. The CDR3 reads CASRARGGGSPLHF. The CDR3 DNA follows: TGTGCCAGCAGGGCGAGGGGGGGAGGGTCACCCCTCCACTTT.

The CDR3 nucleotides read TGCAGTGCTGGAACTGCGAGTAGCAATCAGCCCCAGCATTTT. Amino acid sequence: CSAGTASSNQPQHF. The rearrangement uses TRBV20-1 and TRBJ1-5; D gene unclear. CDR3 length equals 14 residues. Trimming cost V 5 bases and J 0 bases, with 11 bases left between them. Germline V gives CDR1 DFQATT, CDR2 SNEGSKA (reference sequence).

This clonotype was observed a few times. This sequence joins TRBV5-1 and TRBJ2-1, with 8 bases identical to TRBD1. Trimming took 3 bases from V and 0 from J; bases not matched to a gene: 5. Germline V gene data show CDR1 as SGHRS and CDR2 as YFSETQ. The CDR3 extends over 16 amino acids. The CDR3 spells CASSWGQASSYNEQFF. The CDR3 DNA reads as TGCGCCAGCAGCTGGGGACAGGCCTCCTCCTACAATGAGCAGTTCTTC.

This clonotype has ten or more counts. The J gene is TRBJ2-2, the V gene TRBV5-6; unclear D gene. Trimming removed 0 bases at V and 0 bases at J, with 6 bases between. The CDR3 runs to 15 residues. Germline V gene sequence: CDR1 SGHDT, CDR2 YYEEEE. In DNA, the CDR3 is TGTGCCAGCAGCTTGGGCGGAACGAACACCGGGGAGCTGTTTTTT. Amino acid sequence: CASSLGGTNTGELFF.

The V and J genes are TRBV6-1 and TRBJ1-1; perhaps TRBD1 as D (5 bases). This CDR3 comprises 16 residues. V lost 5 bases and J 4 bases, leaving 20 bases between the germline ends. Germline lookup yields CDR1 MNHNS and CDR2 SASEGT. CDR3 DNA: TGTGCCAGCAGTCAACCTCGTACCGGGGGAAGCACTGAAGCTTTCTTT. Its protein is CASSQPRTGGSTEAFF.

The chain joins TRBV7-9 to TRBJ1-1, with D possibly TRBD1 on 5 matching bases. CDR1 SEHNR and CDR2 FQNEAQ come from the germline V gene (reference sequence). CDR3 length equals 15 residues. V dropped 4 bases and J dropped 3 bases, with 15 bases sitting between them. As DNA, the CDR3 is TGTGCCAGCAGCTCGCTGGGGGGAGGGTACACTGAAGCTTTCTTT. Translation gives CASSSLGGGYTEAFF.

The chain is built from TRBV6-5 and TRBJ1-1, with 9 bases fitting TRBD1. Germline assignment: CDR1 MNHEY and CDR2 SVGAGI. The CDR3 consists of 12 residues. The trim removed 2 bases at V and 11 bases at J, leaving 3 bases unmatched. CDR3 amino acids: CASSYTQGAAFF. The CDR3 bases are TGTGCCAGCAGTTACACACAGGGGGCCGCTTTCTTT.

This clonotype was recorded a few times. The chain employs TRBV19 and TRBJ2-3; D is possibly TRBD1 (5 bases). CDR1 is LNHDA, CDR2 SQIVND, per germline (reference sequence). V lost 5 bases and J 0 bases, leaving 12 bases between the germline ends. The CDR3 has 15 amino acids. The CDR3 nucleotides are TGTGCCAGTAGTGGAGACAGATCTAGCACAGATACGCAGTATTTT. Encoded protein: CASSGDRSSTDTQYF. Using reference TRBV19 and TRBJ2-3 for the parts outside the CDR3, the full variable domain is DGGITQSPKYLFRKEGQNVTLSCEQNLNHDAMYWYRQDPGQGLRLIYYSQIVNDFQKGDIAEGYSVSREKKESFPLTVTSAQKNPTAFYLCASSGDRSSTDTQYFGPGTRLTVL.

This chain's CDR3 is CSGYRNTEAFF. As DNA, the CDR3 is TGCAGCGGATACAGGAACACTGAAGCTTTCTTT. This chain connects TRBV29-1 to TRBJ1-1; the D is unclear. The CDR3 is 11 residues long. CDR1 and CDR2 from the germline V gene are SQVTM and ANQGSEA. The germline V and J ends were trimmed by 7 bases and 1 base, with 7 bases remaining between them.

The chain has TRBV7-9 and TRBJ2-7, with D unresolved. CDR1 is SEHNR and CDR2 is FQNEAQ in the germline V gene (reference sequence). V dropped 5 bases and J dropped 3 bases, with 11 bases sitting between them. The CDR3 contains 13 residues. The CDR3 is CASSPGLFYEQYF. CDR3 nucleotide sequence: TGTGCCAGCAGCCCCGGCCTCTTCTACGAGCAGTACTTC. Supplemented by reference TRBV7-9 and TRBJ2-7, the full variable domain reads DTGVSQNPRHKITKRGQNVTFRCDPISEHNRLYWYRQTLGQGPEFLTYFQNEAQLEKSRLLSDRFSAERPKGSFSTLEIQRTEQGDSAMYLCASSPGLFYEQYFGPGTRLTVT.

This clonotype has a handful of counts. This chain joins TRBV6-1 and TRBJ1-2; D is ambiguous. The CDR3 sequence is 14 residues long. CDR1 is MNHNS and CDR2 is SASEGT in the germline V gene. With 5 bases removed from V and 5 bases from J, the gap between germline ends came to 15 bases. CDR3 loop: CASSPLQTEYGYTF. The CDR3 region has the DNA TGTGCCAGCAGTCCACTACAGACCGAATATGGCTACACCTTC.

A note on this clonotype: At one end the junction does not follow the germline gene, possibly because of a read error. The CDR3 coding sequence is TGTGCCAGCAGTGGGCCTGACAACTTAGCGGGATCGCAAGTGACCCAGTACTTC. Amino acids: CASSGPDNLAGSQVTQYF. The V gene is TRBV6-1, the J gene TRBJ2-5; 8 nucleotides agree with TRBD2. In germline, CDR1 is MNHNS, CDR2 SASEGT. CDR3 length: 18 residues.

The chain combines TRBV28 with TRBJ2-7; weak D call: TRBD2 (6 bases). Germline CDR1 MDHEN, CDR2 SYDVKM. The CDR3 contains 13 residues. V was shortened by 2 bases and J by 7 bases, with 12 bases between the two germline ends. This chain's CDR3 is CASSLVGLREQYF. The CDR3 DNA reads TGTGCCAGCAGTTTAGTGGGACTCAGGGAGCAGTACTTC.